A selection of T cell receptor beta chains follows, all from one sample in a study of blood T cell repertoires in COVID-19. Profiled with immunoSEQ multiplex PCR; TCRdb holds only in-frame clones, not every one. The sample carries tens of thousands of clones, approximately 80% recorded once. Sequencing was done on a sample of peripheral blood. These receptors all stem from a man aged 50-59 years with COVID-19, enrolled during active disease. Both conserved end residues are part of each CDR3. Each record gives: J gene, D gene, V gene, clone size, CDR3 DNA, CDR3 protein. D genes are given only for firm matches. Expanded clones get a size class; other rows say once, few or many, or leave the size out.

TRBJ2-3 | . | TRBV7-6 | . | TGTGCCAGCAGCCGCTTGGGCCGAGATACGCAGTATTTT | CASSRLGRDTQYF
TRBJ1-5 | . | TRBV4-1 | . | TGCGCCAGCAGCCCCGGTGGGGCGGTGGGTCAGCCCCAGCATTTT | CASSPGGAVGQPQHF
TRBJ1-2 | TRBD1 | TRBV5-1 | once | TGCGCCAGCAGCTTAGATATTTCGGGACAGGGATCTAATGGCTACACCTTC | CASSLDISGQGSNGYTF
TRBJ1-4 | TRBD1 | TRBV5-1 | . | TGCGCCAGCTCATTTCAGGGGGCGGACGAAAAACTGTTTTTT | CASSFQGADEKLFF
TRBJ2-7 | . | TRBV6-1 | . | TGTGCCAGCAGTGAAGGCCCCTTGCAAATATCAGGCGAGCAGTACTTC | CASSEGPLQISGEQYF
TRBJ2-1 | . | TRBV6-5 | . | TGTGCCAGCAGTAATAATAACAATGAGCAGTTCTTC | CASSNNNNEQFF
TRBJ1-1 | . | TRBV30 | . | TGTGCCTGGAGTGTAGCGCCCCGCGGCACTGAAGCTTTCTTT | CAWSVAPRGTEAFF
TRBJ2-7 | TRBD1 | TRBV24-1 | . | TGTGCCACCAGTGATTCGACACAGGGGTCCGACGAGCAGTACTTC | CATSDSTQGSDEQYF
TRBJ1-1 | TRBD1 | TRBV27 | . | TGTGCCAGCAACTCGAGACAGGGCTTGACTGAAGCTTTCTTT | CASNSRQGLTEAFF
TRBJ1-1 | . | TRBV7-2 | once | TGTGCCAGCAGCCTAGCTTCCGACACTGAAGCTTTCTTT | CASSLASDTEAFF
TRBJ1-3 | . | TRBV7-9 | . | TGTGCCAGCAGCTTAGAGGGACACTCAGAGGGCACCATATATTTT | CASSLEGHSEGTIYF
TRBJ2-6 | . | TRBV7-9 | . | TGTGCCAGCAGCCGACGCATGGAGAGCTCTGGGGCCAACGTCCTGACTTTC | CASSRRMESSGANVLTF
TRBJ2-2 | TRBD2 | TRBV11-3 | . | TGTGCCAGCAGCTTAGATGCAAGGCTAGCGGTGAACACCGGGGAGCTGTTTTTT | CASSLDARLAVNTGELFF
TRBJ1-6 | . | TRBV6-1 | . | TGTGCCAGCAGTGACGTCAGGTTTAATTCACCCCTCCACTTT | CASSDVRFNSPLHF
TRBJ2-2 | TRBD2 | TRBV7-9 | . | TGTGCCAGCAGCTATGATCTAGCGGGGCGCACCGGGGAGCTGTTTTTT | CASSYDLAGRTGELFF
TRBJ1-5 | . | TRBV12-5 | . | TGTGCTAGTGGTTTGGCTTATCAGCCCCAGCATTTT | CASGLAYQPQHF
TRBJ2-4 | . | TRBV12-3/TRBV12-4 | . | TGTGCCAGCAGTTTAGGAGGAGTTGTCCCCCGGGGTTTC | CASSLGGVVPRGF
TRBJ2-7 | TRBD2 | TRBV11-2 | . | TGTGCCAGCAGCCCCGGGGGTAGCGGGGGGGCGTTTTCCTACGAGCAGTACTTC | CASSPGGSGGAFSYEQYF
TRBJ1-4 | . | TRBV24-1 | . | TGTGCCACCAGTAAAGTCAGGACAGAACCGTTCGTTGCAACTAATGAAAAACTGTTTTTT | CATSKVRTEPFVATNEKLFF
TRBJ2-2 | . | TRBV5-6 | . | TGTGCCAGCAGCAGTAAGCGGGTTACCGGGGAGCTGTTTTTT | CASSSKRVTGELFF